The next 6 T cell receptor beta chains were all read from a single sample in a study of beta chain features in type 1 diabetes. These TCRs are of unknown antigen specificity. Study-level findings and limits: All four CD4+ subsets from Type 1 diabetes patients carried moderately but significantly shorter TCRB CDR3s.

Sequenced material consisted of expressed TCRB transcripts (all of the isolated RNA was reverse transcribed). Generated by immunoSEQ multiplex PCR, the TCRdb table keeps only in-frame clones and is missing some. The sample yields some 290,000 clones, less than 30% seen once. Input material: naive CD4+ T cells from blood. The source is a woman younger than 45 with type 1 diabetes.

This clone was picked up a small number of times. The gene calls are TRBV19 and TRBJ2-1; 11 bases match TRBD2. The CDR3 consists of 15 residues. V lost 8 bases and J lost 8; bases outside the gene matches: 11. Germline V gene sequence: CDR1 LNHDA, CDR2 SQIVND (reference sequence). In nucleotides, the CDR3 is TGTGCCAGTTCCCGGACTAGCGGGCCGGGTGATGAGCAGTTCTTC. Its translation: CASSRTSGPGDEQFF. Complete variable domain (other parts from reference TRBV19 and TRBJ2-1): DGGITQSPKYLFRKEGQNVTLSCEQNLNHDAMYWYRQDPGQGLRLIYYSQIVNDFQKGDIAEGYSVSREKKESFPLTVTSAQKNPTAFYLCASSRTSGPGDEQFFGPGTRLTVL.

Concerning this clone itself: Other DNA sequences from this sample encode an identical CDR3 as well. DNA for the CDR3: TGCAGCGTGGGACAGGACTACGAGCAGTACTTC. This gives the protein CSVGQDYEQYF. J is TRBJ2-7 and V is TRBV29-1; 8 bases are a match to TRBD1. CDR3 length: 11 amino acids. Germline loops: CDR1 SQVTM, CDR2 ANQGSEA. Trimming at V came to 6 bases and at J to 3 bases, leaving 1 base not matched to a gene.

The sample holds a few counts of this clone. This chain uses TRBV4-1 with TRBJ2-7, with a tentative D call TRBD2 (6 bases). Trimming took off 10 bases at V and 3 bases at J, with 25 bases between the two ends. The germline gives CDR1 MGHRA, CDR2 YSYEKL. The CDR3 sequence is 16 residues long. CDR3 sequence: CATSLGRASDNYEQYF. The CDR3 DNA reads TGCGCCACATCGCTTGGGCGGGCTAGCGATAACTACGAGCAGTACTTC.

The V gene is TRBV30, the J gene TRBJ2-7; D may be TRBD2 (6 bases). Deletions cut 0 bases from V and 2 bases from J, with 14 bases between. The CDR3 runs to 15 residues. Germline CDR1 is GTSNPN and CDR2 is SVGIG (reference sequence). The CDR3 is CAWSVGSGFPYEQYF. The CDR3 region has the DNA TGTGCCTGGAGTGTCGGGAGCGGCTTTCCCTACGAGCAGTACTTC.

The chain employs TRBV28 and TRBJ2-3, with 15 positions matching TRBD2. Germline V lookup: CDR1 MDHEN, CDR2 SYDVKM. CDR3 size: 14 residues. V shed 4 bases, J shed 13 bases, and the junction held 6 bases outside the gene matches. CDR3 sequence (DNA): TGTGCCAGCAGTTCGGGGACTAGCGGGAGGTTTGAGTATTTT. Its translation: CASSSGTSGRFEYF.

The J gene is TRBJ2-5, the V gene TRBV19; D perhaps matches TRBD2 (6 bases). The CDR3 is 14 amino acids. Trimming removed 9 bases from V and 2 bases from J, with 16 bases in between. Germline V lookup: CDR1 LNHDA, CDR2 SQIVND (reference sequence). CDR3 nucleotide sequence: TGTGCCAGCCGAGTTACCGCGGGACAAGAGACCCAGTACTTC. The encoded protein is CASRVTAGQETQYF.